These 14 T cell receptor beta chains were sequenced from one sample in a study of shared clonotypes between healthy human individuals. Repertoires were generated with immunoSEQ multiplex PCR, while TCRdb's copy carries only in-frame clones and drops some. The table shows around 500,000 clones, with around four fifths occurring only once. The sample consisted of PBMCs. The receptors here all came from a woman between 40 and 55 years old in good health. Some clones in this sample may be carry-over from other donors' samples.

This clone appeared a few times. The rearrangement links TRBV29-1 to TRBJ2-2; no clear D gene. The germline CDR1 and CDR2 sequences are SQVTM and ANQGSEA. Trimming pared 7 bases from V and 3 bases from J, leaving 12 bases between. This CDR3 region has 13 residues. CDR3 loop: CSASRPDTGELFF. CDR3 nucleotides: TGCAGCGCCTCCCGACCGGACACCGGGGAGCTGTTTTTT.

The chain is built from TRBV5-8 and TRBJ2-2; 11 bases map to TRBD1. CDR3 length equals 16 residues. Germline assignment: CDR1 SGHTS and CDR2 YDEGEE. The trim removed 4 bases at V and 0 bases at J, leaving 2 bases unmatched. CDR3 sequence (DNA): TGTGCCAGCAGCCGGACAGGGGGCCCGAACACCGGGGAGCTGTTTTTT. Translation gives CASSRTGGPNTGELFF. The variable domain in full, with the rest retrieved from reference TRBV5-8 and TRBJ2-2, is EAGVTQSPTHLIKTRGQQATLRCSPISGHTSVYWYQQALGLGLQFLLWYDEGEERNRGNFPPRFSGRQFPNYSSELNVNALELEDSALYLCASSRTGGPNTGELFFGEGSRLTVL.

This clone showed up just once. The chain uses TRBV6-5 and TRBJ1-3; D is possibly TRBD1 (5 bases). From germline, CDR1 is MNHEY and CDR2 SVGAGI. Trimming removed 5 bases from V and 0 bases from J, with 11 bases in between. This CDR3 is built from 15 residues. CDR3 coding DNA: TGTGCCAGCAGTCCAGACAGCTTCTCTGGAAACACCATATATTTT. The encoded protein is CASSPDSFSGNTIYF.

This clone was detected once. V usage is TRBV4-1 and J usage is TRBJ1-4; perhaps TRBD1 as D (6 bases). The germline gives CDR1 MGHRA, CDR2 YSYEKL. V was trimmed by 3 bases and J by 6 bases, leaving 20 bases between them. The CDR3 spans 17 residues. DNA for the CDR3: TGCGCCAGCAGCCACCCCAAGGGCGGGAGGGGGGATGAAAAACTGTTTTTT. Translating gives CASSHPKGGRGDEKLFF.

Concerning this clone: An end of the junction does not agree with germline; a read error may underlie this. The sample carries other DNA sequences with the same CDR3. The J gene is TRBJ2-3, the V gene TRBV29-1; TRBD2 matches 8 bases. The CDR3 consists of 14 residues. Germline V CDR1 and CDR2: SQVTM, ANQGSEA. CDR3 DNA: TGCAGCTCACGAGCGGGAGCGGGCACAGATACGCAGTATTTC. Protein: CSSRAGAGTDTQYF.

This chain's CDR3 is CASSPGRATDTQYF. In DNA form, the CDR3 reads TGTGCCAGCTCACCGGGCAGGGCCACAGATACGCAGTATTTT. V is TRBV18 and J is TRBJ2-3; TRBD1 might be the D (5 bases). The ends were cut back, 3 bases at V and 2 bases at J, with 9 bases in the middle. The CDR3 length is 14 residues. CDR1 and CDR2 (germline): KGHSH, LQKENI.

The genes are TRBV19 and TRBJ2-1; TRBD2 matches at 10 bases. J was trimmed by 1 base and V by 3 bases; bases with no gene match: 6. The CDR3 length is 17 residues. The germline V gene has CDR1 LNHDA and CDR2 SQIVND (reference sequence). CDR3 protein: CASSMRAGGGSYNEQFF. DNA of the CDR3: TGTGCCAGTAGTATGAGAGCGGGAGGGGGGTCCTACAATGAGCAGTTCTTC.

The chain is built from TRBV7-2 and TRBJ2-5; D is ambiguous. The CDR3 extends over 12 amino acids. The germline gives CDR1 SGHTA, CDR2 FQGNSA. Between the trimmed V and J ends, which lost 6 bases and 5 bases, there was a span of 10 bases. The CDR3 sequence: CASSYGSETQYF. Written as DNA, the CDR3 is TGTGCCAGCAGTTACGGTAGCGAGACCCAGTACTTC.

This chain joins TRBV7-2 and TRBJ2-1; D is unresolved. Germline CDR1 and CDR2: SGHTA and FQGNSA. The CDR3 is made up of 14 amino acids. V gave up 3 bases and J gave up 0 bases, with 6 bases separating them. The CDR3 spells CASSLVSSYNEQFF. CDR3 coding DNA: TGTGCCAGCAGCTTGGTCAGCTCCTACAATGAGCAGTTCTTC.

The rearrangement uses TRBV5-1 and TRBJ2-6; a weak D match, TRBD1 (6 bases). CDR3 length: 14 residues. V was pared by 6 bases and J by 9 bases, with 16 bases between. The germline gives CDR1 SGHRS, CDR2 YFSETQ. CDR3: CASTDRKPYNVLTF. Written as DNA, the CDR3 is TGCGCCAGCACAGACAGGAAACCGTACAACGTCCTGACTTTC.

The genes are TRBV5-4 and TRBJ2-5; 9 nucleotides align to TRBD2. J was trimmed by 1 base and V by 5 bases; bases with no gene match: 9. The CDR3 has 16 amino acids. Germline V gene sequence: CDR1 SGHNT, CDR2 YYREEE (reference sequence). The DNA for the CDR3 is TGTGCCAGCAGTTCGGGCGGGAGGGGCCCCCAAGAGACCCAGTACTTC. Amino acids: CASSSGGRGPQETQYF.

The count of this clone is one. This may be a read error: a much more frequent sequence differs by one nucleotide. The chain has TRBV29-1 and TRBJ2-7; weak D call: TRBD2 (6 bases). V lost 1 base and J 5 bases, leaving 18 bases between the germline ends. This CDR3 contains 15 residues. In germline, CDR1 is SQVTM, CDR2 ANQGSEA. The CDR3 spells CSVEARDGGFNEQYF. The CDR3, as DNA: TGCAGCGTTGAAGCCCGGGACGGGGGTTTCAACGAGCAGTACTTC.

This chain uses TRBV7-6 with TRBJ1-1; TRBD1 is a possible D gene (5 bases). CDR1 is SGHVS, CDR2 FNYEAQ, per germline. This CDR3 is built from 13 residues. The ends were cut back, 4 bases at V and 6 bases at J, with 12 bases in the middle. CDR3 protein: CASSSAVRAEAFF. The CDR3 nucleotides read TGTGCCAGCAGCTCGGCGGTCAGGGCTGAAGCTTTCTTT. The entire variable domain, with the rest obtained from reference TRBV7-6 and TRBJ1-1, is as follows: GAGVSQSPRYKVTKRGQDVALRCDPISGHVSLYWYRQALGQGPEFLTYFNYEAQQDKSGLPNDRFSAERPEGSISTLTIQRTEQRDSAMYRCASSSAVRAEAFFGQGTRLTVV.

The chain joins TRBV19 to TRBJ2-1; 7 positions agree with TRBD1. CDR3 length equals 13 residues. The germline gives CDR1 LNHDA, CDR2 SQIVND (reference sequence). The V gene end was trimmed by 6 bases and the J gene end by 7 bases; junction bases not matched to a gene: 6. CDR3 in DNA: TGTGCCAGTAGAAGGGACAGCAAAAATGAGCAGTTCTTC. Translation gives CASRRDSKNEQFF.